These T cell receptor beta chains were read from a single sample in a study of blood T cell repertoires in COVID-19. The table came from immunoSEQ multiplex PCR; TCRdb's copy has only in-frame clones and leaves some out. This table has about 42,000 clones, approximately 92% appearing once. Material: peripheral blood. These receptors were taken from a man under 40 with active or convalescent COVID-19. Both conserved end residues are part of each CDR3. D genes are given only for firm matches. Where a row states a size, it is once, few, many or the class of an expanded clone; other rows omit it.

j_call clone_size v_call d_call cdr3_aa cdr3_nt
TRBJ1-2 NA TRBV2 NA CASSGSSTNYGYTF TGTGCCAGCAGTGGTAGCAGCACTAACTATGGCTACACCTTC
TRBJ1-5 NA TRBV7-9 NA CASSELSNQPQHF TGTGCCAGCAGCGAACTTAGCAATCAGCCCCAGCATTTT
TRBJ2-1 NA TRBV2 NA CASSDLTLLANEQFF TGTGCCAGCAGTGACCTAACCTTACTAGCCAATGAGCAGTTCTTC
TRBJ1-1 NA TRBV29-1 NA CSVESGDRAFF TGCAGCGTTGAGTCAGGGGATAGGGCTTTCTTT
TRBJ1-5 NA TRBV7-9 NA CASSLDITPQHF TGTGCCAGCAGCTTGGACATCACGCCCCAGCATTTT
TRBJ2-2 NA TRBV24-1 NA CATSDTRGTTGELFF TGTGCCACCAGTGATACAAGGGGGACCACCGGGGAGCTGTTTTTT
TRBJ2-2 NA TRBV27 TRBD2 CASSFGLAGGLAGELFF TGTGCCAGCAGTTTCGGACTAGCGGGAGGGTTGGCCGGGGAGCTGTTTTTT
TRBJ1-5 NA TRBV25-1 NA CASSDSRGAGQPQHF TGTGCCAGCAGTGACTCCAGGGGCGCAGGACAGCCCCAGCATTTT
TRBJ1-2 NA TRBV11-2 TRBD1 CASSDRPTGLDGYTF TGTGCCAGCAGCGATAGGCCGACAGGGTTGGATGGCTACACCTTC
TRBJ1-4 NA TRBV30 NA CAWRSAVSSEKLFF TGTGCCTGGAGGTCCGCGGTGTCCAGTGAAAAACTGTTTTTT
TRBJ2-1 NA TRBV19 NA CASALTGGLNSEQFF TGTGCCAGTGCCCTAACGGGCGGGCTTAACAGTGAGCAGTTCTTC
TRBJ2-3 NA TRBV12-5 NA CASGLVMGTSTDTQYF TGTGCTAGTGGTTTGGTAATGGGGACAAGCACAGATACGCAGTATTTT
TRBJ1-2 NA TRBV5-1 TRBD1 CASSLETGNYGYTF TGCGCCAGCAGCTTGGAGACAGGGAACTATGGCTACACCTTC
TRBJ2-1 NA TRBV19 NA CASSPTVYNEQFF TGTGCCAGTAGTCCGACAGTATACAATGAGCAGTTCTTC
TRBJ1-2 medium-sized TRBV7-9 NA CATRDSLDYGYTF TGTGCCACCAGAGACAGTCTCGACTATGGCTACACCTTC
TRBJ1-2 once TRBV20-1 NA CSASGTGYGYTF TGCAGTGCTAGTGGTACAGGGTATGGCTACACCTTC